Below are 3 T cell receptor beta chains sequenced from a single sample in a study of cytomegalovirus exposure and HLA in healthy donors. 60 Vbeta and 13 Jbeta primers were used in PCR. Only in-frame clones appear in the TCRdb table, and some are missing; sequencing was by immunoSEQ multiplex PCR. The data show 100,000 to 150,000 clones, 80% to 90% seen once. The material sequenced was PBMCs. The receptors here all came from a man aged 45 to 65 in good health and CMV-seronegative.

V and J are TRBV7-3 and TRBJ2-1; 10 positions match TRBD1. The CDR3 contains 14 residues. With 5 bases clipped from V and 6 bases from J, the junction kept 4 bases outside the gene matches. Per germline, CDR1 SGHTA and CDR2 FQGTGA. The CDR3: CASSPGQGINEQFF. Written as DNA, the CDR3 is TGTGCCAGCAGCCCGGGACAGGGGATCAATGAGCAGTTCTTC. Full variable domain (remainder filled in from reference TRBV7-3 and TRBJ2-1): GAGVSQTPSNKVTEKGKYVELRCDPISGHTALYWYRQSLGQGPEFLIYFQGTGAADDSGLPNDRFFAVRPEGSVSTLKIQRTERGDSAVYLCASSPGQGINEQFFGPGTRLTVL.

This chain uses TRBV6-1 with TRBJ2-6, with a tentative D call TRBD1 (5 bases). V was pared by 11 bases and J by 1 base, with 15 bases between. The V gene's germline CDR1 is MNHNS and CDR2 SASEGT. There are 15 residues in the CDR3. The CDR3 loop is CASPSSGSGANVLTF. DNA for the CDR3: TGTGCCTCCCCCAGTTCAGGGTCTGGGGCCAACGTCCTGACTTTC.

This clone is a singleton in its sample. The chain is built from TRBV10-2 and TRBJ2-2; a possible D gene is TRBD2 (6 bases). V lost 8 bases, J lost 0 bases, and 16 bases lay in between. The CDR3 length is 16 residues. Germline loops: CDR1 WSHSY, CDR2 SAAADI. DNA for the CDR3: TGCGCCAGCTGTCGTGGGGGGTTCGCGAACACCGGGGAGCTGTTTTTT. It codes for CASCRGGFANTGELFF.